This record covers a single TCR beta chain. In the original workflow: Using reference gene primer amplification, nucleated cell counts were estimated. The protocol was immunoSEQ multiplex PCR, while the TCRdb copy is restricted to in-frame clones and leaves out a portion. Clonal size and the V and J genes are those of that table, whereas D and trimming came from the DNA. This repertoire shows over 60,000 clones, around 84% found once; its top ten account for 10% to 15%. The CDR3 contains 14 residues. V was pared by 6 bases and J by 10 bases, with 9 bases of the junction left unmatched. Germline V gives CDR1 MNHEY, CDR2 SMNVEV (reference sequence). The sample comes from a study of blood T cell repertoires in COVID-19. The wider study: Some COVID-19 samples were acute and others convalescent; all came from the United States, Italy and Spain.

V gene TRBV27 combines with J gene TRBJ1-6; TRBD1 matches at 7 bases. Sequencing used peripheral blood. This clonotype was sampled from a human donor in a cohort sampled during active COVID-19. DNA for the CDR3: TGTGCCAGCAGCGTCCAGGGGGTGAGCTCACCCCTCCACTTT. Protein: CASSVQGVSSPLHF.